These 25 T cell receptor beta chains were all obtained from the same sample, sequenced in a study of CD8 T cells in Susac syndrome (dated 2019 in TCRdb). The library was produced with the immunoSEQ multiplex PCR assay. RNA was extracted using the RNeasy kit, and roughly 0.5 to 1 microgram was reverse transcribed with random hexamers. TCRdb reprocessed the public reads (quality trimming at Q25 with fastp, clone calling with MiXCR) and kept in-frame beta chains. Rows with one shared CDR3 protein collapse into an entry with the most common genes and DNA. This sample holds around 130,000 distinct CDR3 sequences; roughly 80% were observed only once. The top ten hold 0.45% to 0.65% of the sample. Sequencing was done on a sample of CD8+ T cells from PBMCs. Receptors were obtained from a human donor with multiple sclerosis.

The genes are TRBV27 and TRBJ2-1, with D maybe TRBD2 (6 bases). The CDR3 consists of 15 residues. V shed 4 bases and J shed 4 bases, with 14 bases lying between them. CDR1 and CDR2 from the germline V gene are MNHEY and SMNVEV (reference sequence). The CDR3, as DNA: TGTGCCAGCAGTTCTGTGGGACTTTATTACAATGAGCAGTTCTTC. It yields the protein CASSSVGLYYNEQFF.

The rearrangement links TRBV2 to TRBJ1-5; D is ambiguous. Trimming shortened V by 3 bases and J by 11 bases, and 20 bases separated the two germline ends. The germline CDR1 and CDR2 sequences are SNHLY and FYNNEI. This CDR3 spans 15 amino acids. CDR3: CASSDSGFYARAQHF. The CDR3 DNA sequence: TGTGCCAGCAGTGATTCGGGGTTTTACGCGAGGGCCCAGCATTTT. The whole variable domain, remainder taken from reference TRBV2 and TRBJ1-5, is EPEVTQTPSHQVTQMGQEVILRCVPISNHLYFYWYRQILGQKVEFLVSFYNNEISEKSEIFDDQFSVERPDGSNFTLKIRSTKLEDSAMYFCASSDSGFYARAQHFGDGTRLSIL.

The chain links TRBV7-9 to TRBJ2-7; D might be TRBD1 or TRBD2, each matching 5 bases. This CDR3 comprises 14 residues. Trimming removed 5 bases at V and 3 bases at J, with 14 bases between. The germline CDR1 and CDR2 sequences are SEHNR and FQNEAQ (reference sequence). The CDR3, as DNA: TGTGCCAGCAGCCCGAGGGACGGATACTACGAGCAGTACTTC. It is translated as CASSPRDGYYEQYF.

This chain joins TRBV6-1 and TRBJ1-2, with 9 bases fitting TRBD1. Germline CDR1 is MNHNS and CDR2 is SASEGT. The CDR3 spans 15 residues. J was trimmed by 5 bases and V by 4 bases; bases with no gene match: 8. The CDR3 DNA reads as TGTGCCAGCAGTGTCCGAGACAGGGGGGGATATGGCTACACCTTC. Its translation: CASSVRDRGGYGYTF.

V and J are TRBV11-2 and TRBJ1-2, with 8 bases fitting TRBD1. Per germline, CDR1 SGHAT and CDR2 FQNNGV. The CDR3 consists of 14 residues. J was trimmed by 6 bases and V by 2 bases; bases with no gene match: 5. The DNA of the CDR3 is TGTGCCAGCAGCTTATCGGACAGGGTAAATGGCTACACCTTC. Amino acid sequence: CASSLSDRVNGYTF. Supplemented by reference TRBV11-2 and TRBJ1-2, the full variable domain reads EAGVAQSPRYKIIEKRQSVAFWCNPISGHATLYWYQQILGQGPKLLIQFQNNGVVDDSQLPKDRFSAERLKGVDSTLKIQPAKLEDSAVYLCASSLSDRVNGYTFGSGTRLTVV.

The V call is TRBV9, the J call TRBJ2-1; D is undetermined. CDR1 and CDR2 from the germline V gene are SGDLS and YYNGEE. The V and J ends lost 2 bases and 5 bases respectively, with 11 bases between them. This CDR3 region has 14 residues. The CDR3 protein is CASSVVPSDNEQFF. In DNA form, the CDR3 reads TGTGCCAGCAGCGTGGTCCCCAGTGACAATGAGCAGTTCTTC.

The rearrangement links TRBV15 to TRBJ2-1; no reliable D call. The V and J ends lost 0 bases and 4 bases respectively, with 16 bases between them. The CDR3 is 17 residues long. From germline, CDR1 is LNHNV and CDR2 YYDKDF (reference sequence). CDR3 sequence (DNA): TGTGCCACCAGCAGAGATATGGGTGGCGGCTATTACAATGAGCAGTTCTTC. Translated, it gives CATSRDMGGGYYNEQFF.

The chain links TRBV20-1 to TRBJ1-1, with TRBD1 as a possible D gene (6 bases). The V gene's germline CDR1 is DFQATT and CDR2 SNEGSKA (reference sequence). V was trimmed by 4 bases and J by 5 bases, leaving 26 bases between them. The CDR3 extends over 17 amino acids. CDR3 sequence reads: CSATRLLTGISRTEAFF. CDR3 bases: TGCAGTGCTACTAGACTTCTAACAGGGATCTCGAGAACTGAAGCTTTCTTT.

This clonotype is a singleton in its sample. The chain has TRBV5-1 and TRBJ2-7; 9 bases line up with TRBD2. The junction had 5 bases not matched to a gene; V was cut back by 0 bases and J by 4 bases. The CDR3 is 15 residues long. Germline CDR1 reads SGHRS; CDR2 reads YFSETQ. The CDR3 nucleotides read TGCGCCAGCAGCTTGGTGGCGGGGGGGCAGTACGAGCAGTACTTC. Translation gives CASSLVAGGQYEQYF.

This sequence joins TRBV28 and TRBJ2-2; possible D gene TRBD1, 6 bases. Per the germline V gene, CDR1 is MDHEN and CDR2 is SYDVKM. The CDR3 covers 15 residues. The V end was cut by 3 bases, the J end by 6 bases, with 14 bases between. The CDR3 coding sequence is TGTGCCAGCAGTTTGCCGACAGGCTACCCCGGGGAGCTGTTTTTT. Protein: CASSLPTGYPGELFF.

For the CDR3, the DNA is TGTGCCATCAGTGCGGGGGATAGGTGGACCCAGTACTTC. Its protein product is CAISAGDRWTQYF. The chain combines TRBV10-3 with TRBJ2-5; the D gene is possibly TRBD2 (6 bases). The germline V gene has CDR1 ENHRY and CDR2 SYGVKD. The CDR3 has 13 amino acids. V lost 4 bases to trimming and J lost 7 bases, with 13 bases between them.

V and J are TRBV2 and TRBJ2-3; no firm D call. This CDR3 contains 16 residues. V was cut by 2 bases and J by 3 bases, with 15 bases left in between. Germline CDR1 and CDR2: SNHLY and FYNNEI. The CDR3 reads CASSEPIEMSTDTQYF. CDR3 in DNA: TGTGCCAGCAGTGAACCCATTGAGATGAGTACAGATACGCAGTATTTT.

This chain joins TRBV19 and TRBJ2-1, with D possibly matching TRBD2 (6 bases). There are 16 residues in the CDR3. The germline CDR1 and CDR2 sequences are LNHDA and SQIVND (reference sequence). Trimming pared 3 bases from V and 4 bases from J, leaving 16 bases between. The chain's CDR3 is CASSIREDGGYNEQFF. In DNA, the CDR3 is TGTGCCAGTAGTATCCGGGAAGACGGGGGTTACAATGAGCAGTTCTTC.

This sequence joins TRBV2 and TRBJ1-1; 8 nucleotides match TRBD1. The CDR3 has 11 residues. The V gene's germline CDR1 is SNHLY and CDR2 FYNNEI. V shed 11 bases and J 5 bases; nucleotides not matched to a gene: 4. CDR3 DNA sequence: TGTGCCGCCCAGGGGGCAACTGAAGCTTTCTTT. The encoded protein is CAAQGATEAFF.

The V call is TRBV7-9, the J call TRBJ2-1, with 8 positions matching TRBD2. The CDR3 consists of 14 residues. Germline V gives CDR1 SEHNR, CDR2 FQNEAQ (reference sequence). J was trimmed by 7 bases and V by 3 bases; bases with no gene match: 5. CDR3 nucleotide sequence: TGTGCCAGCAGCTTCGCGGGAGGTGGTAATGAGCAGTTCTTC. Translation gives CASSFAGGGNEQFF.

The sample holds a few counts of this clonotype. This chain uses TRBV5-8 with TRBJ1-5; weak D call: TRBD1 (5 bases). Germline CDR1 reads SGHTS; CDR2 reads YDEGEE. This CDR3 comprises 16 residues. V was shortened by 1 base and J by 3 bases, with 14 bases between the two germline ends. In DNA form, the CDR3 reads TGTGCCAGCAGCTTGAAAGGGTGGGGGACCAATCAGCCCCAGCATTTT. This encodes CASSLKGWGTNQPQHF.

V gene TRBV21-1 combines with J gene TRBJ1-5. TRBV21-1 is listed as a pseudogene. The CDR3 covers 13 residues. The CDR3 nucleotides read TGTGCCGCGGCACCGAAGGACAATCAGCCCCAGCATTTT. It yields the protein CAAAPKDNQPQHF.

This chain joins TRBV19 and TRBJ1-1; D is perhaps TRBD1 (5 bases). Germline V lookup: CDR1 LNHDA, CDR2 SQIVND (reference sequence). V lost 7 bases and J 6 bases, leaving 18 bases between the germline ends. The CDR3 spans 14 residues. The CDR3 nucleotides read TGTGCCAGTAAATCTTTGGGTTTAGGGGCTGAAGCTTTCTTT. As protein: CASKSLGLGAEAFF.

The chain is built from TRBV6-1 and TRBJ2-1; weak D call: TRBD2 (6 bases). The V end lost 8 bases, the J end lost 1 base, and 9 bases lay between the germline ends. Germline CDR1 reads MNHNS; CDR2 reads SASEGT. This CDR3 is 13 amino acids long. The CDR3 spells CASRDFSYNEQFF. The CDR3 nucleotides read TGTGCCAGCCGGGACTTTTCCTACAATGAGCAGTTCTTC.

V usage is TRBV30 and J usage is TRBJ2-5; no definite D call. CDR3 length equals 14 residues. The V gene's germline CDR1 is GTSNPN and CDR2 SVGIG (reference sequence). The V end was cut by 3 bases, the J end by 5 bases, with 16 bases between. The CDR3 sequence is CAWRDGGSFETQYF. CDR3 DNA: TGTGCCTGGAGGGATGGTGGTAGCTTCGAGACCCAGTACTTC. The variable domain in full, with the rest retrieved from reference TRBV30 and TRBJ2-5, is SQTIHQWPATLVQPVGSPLSLECTVEGTSNPNLYWYRQAAGRGLQLLFYSVGIGQISSEVPQNLSASRPQDRQFILSSKKLLLSDSGFYLCAWRDGGSFETQYFGPGTRLLVL.

The rearrangement links TRBV7-8 to TRBJ2-3; no definite D call. The germline V gene has CDR1 SGHVS and CDR2 FQNEAQ. The CDR3 extends over 15 amino acids. Trimming took 0 bases from V and 0 from J, leaving 7 bases between them. Here the CDR3 reads CASSLAGISTDTQYF. CDR3 DNA: TGTGCCAGCAGCTTAGCCGGAATAAGCACAGATACGCAGTATTTT.

V usage is TRBV27 and J usage is TRBJ2-1, with TRBD1 matching over 9 bases. The CDR3 is 15 amino acids. Germline V gene lookup returns CDR1 MNHEY and CDR2 SMNVEV (reference sequence). Trimming cost V 5 bases and J 9 bases; bases outside gene matches: 11. The DNA of the CDR3 is TGTGCCAGCAGTGCAACCGGGACAGGGTTTTCTGAGCAGTTCTTC. Translated, it gives CASSATGTGFSEQFF.

The CDR3 here is CSARESTSGRTGELFF. For the CDR3, the DNA is TGCAGTGCTAGAGAATCAACCAGCGGGAGGACCGGGGAGCTGTTTTTT. The chain is built from TRBV20-1 and TRBJ2-2; 9 bases are shared with TRBD2. Unmatched junction bases numbered 7, after V lost 0 bases and J lost 5 bases. The CDR3 length is 16 residues. The germline CDR1 and CDR2 sequences are DFQATT and SNEGSKA (reference sequence).

V and J are TRBV7-9 and TRBJ1-1; no clear D gene. This CDR3 is built from 15 residues. The germline gives CDR1 SEHNR, CDR2 FQNEAQ (reference sequence). The V end lost 1 base, the J end lost 1 base, and 10 bases lay between the germline ends. The CDR3, as DNA: TGTGCCAGCAGCTTAGGGGTCAGGCCGAACACTGAAGCTTTCTTT. It encodes CASSLGVRPNTEAFF.

This sequence joins TRBV4-3 and TRBJ2-1, with 8 nucleotides matching TRBD2. The germline V gene has CDR1 LGHNA and CDR2 YSLEER. J lost 6 bases, V lost 0 bases, and 4 bases had no gene match. The CDR3 length is 15 residues. CDR3 in amino acids: CASSQDAGLGNEQFF. CDR3 sequence (DNA): TGCGCCAGCAGCCAAGACGCGGGACTAGGCAATGAGCAGTTCTTC.